These 32 T cell receptor beta chains originate from one sample sequenced in a study of cytomegalovirus exposure and HLA in healthy donors. The table came from immunoSEQ multiplex PCR; TCRdb's copy has only in-frame clones and leaves some out. The repertoire holds 150,000 or so clones, with approximately 84% as singletons. What was sequenced was PBMCs. These TCRs come from a man aged 25 to 40 in good health and CMV-seropositive.

The chain recombines TRBV7-3 with TRBJ2-5, with no clear D. Germline loops: CDR1 SGHTA, CDR2 FQGTGA. V was shortened by 5 bases and J by 2 bases, with 9 bases between the two germline ends. This CDR3 is built from 13 residues. Written as DNA, the CDR3 is TGTGCCAGCAGCCGAGCTTCTCAAGAGACCCAGTACTTC. Its protein product is CASSRASQETQYF. Full variable domain (rest looked up from reference TRBV7-3 and TRBJ2-5): GAGVSQTPSNKVTEKGKYVELRCDPISGHTALYWYRQSLGQGPEFLIYFQGTGAADDSGLPNDRFFAVRPEGSVSTLKIQRTERGDSAVYLCASSRASQETQYFGPGTRLLVL.

The chain carries TRBV2 and TRBJ1-5; 11 bases map to TRBD1. The CDR3 has 15 amino acids. J lost 2 bases, V lost 8 bases, and 5 bases had no gene match. Germline V gene sequence: CDR1 SNHLY, CDR2 FYNNEI. In DNA form, the CDR3 reads TGTGCCAGCGGACAGGGGGCTGGAGGCAATCAGCCCCAGCATTTT. It is translated as CASGQGAGGNQPQHF.

A note on this clone: A junction end diverges from the germline sequence, so it may reflect a read error. The chain couples TRBV30 to TRBJ1-3, with 8 nucleotides matching TRBD1. This CDR3 has 16 residues. From germline, CDR1 is GTSNPN and CDR2 SVGIG (reference sequence). CDR3 in amino acids: CAWSVFGDRSENIIYF. CDR3 nucleotides: TGTGCCTGGAGTGTATTTGGGGACAGGAGTGAAAACATCATATATTTT.

The gene calls are TRBV7-6 and TRBJ2-2; possible D gene TRBD1, 6 bases. Germline CDR1 SGHVS, CDR2 FNYEAQ. The CDR3 runs to 18 residues. Trimming removed 4 bases at V and 2 bases at J, with 20 bases between. CDR3 bases: TGTGCCAGCAGCTCCGCACATGGTAGGACAGCAAACACCGGGGAGCTGTTTTTT. Its translation: CASSSAHGRTANTGELFF.

This clone was counted a single time. The rearrangement joins TRBV27 to TRBJ2-7; D possibly corresponds to TRBD1 (6 bases). CDR1 and CDR2 (germline): MNHEY, SMNVEV (reference sequence). This CDR3 is built from 16 residues. Trimming took 7 bases from V and 1 from J, leaving 20 bases between them. The CDR3 DNA sequence: TGTGCCAGCACCCTCAAGGGATGGGACAATTCCTACGAGCAGTACTTC. Protein: CASTLKGWDNSYEQYF.

This clone has more than one count but fewer than ten. The rearrangement links TRBV28 to TRBJ1-1; tentatively, D is TRBD1 (6 bases). There are 13 residues in the CDR3. V lost 6 bases and J 3 bases, leaving 11 bases between the germline ends. In germline, CDR1 is MDHEN, CDR2 SYDVKM. The CDR3 region is CASSRGQYTEAFF. The CDR3 DNA reads TGTGCCAGCAGCCGCGGACAGTACACTGAAGCTTTCTTT.

Notes on this clone: The junction differs from germline at one of its ends, possibly a read error. This chain uses TRBV7-7 with TRBJ2-7, with 7 bases aligning to TRBD1. Germline values: CDR1 SSHAT, CDR2 FNYEAQ (reference sequence). CDR3 length equals 14 residues. CDR3 coding DNA: TGTGCTAGCAGCTTAGGATACGGACAGGACGAGCAGTACTTC. It specifies CASSLGYGQDEQYF.

The V call is TRBV7-6, the J call TRBJ2-5; 11 nucleotides align to TRBD2. The germline V gene encodes CDR1 SGHVS and CDR2 FNYEAQ. V shed 3 bases, J shed 1 base, and the junction held 1 base outside the gene matches. The CDR3 has 15 amino acids. The chain's CDR3 is CASSLTSGIQETQYF. CDR3 bases: TGTGCCAGCAGCTTGACTAGCGGGATCCAAGAGACCCAGTACTTC.

In DNA form, the CDR3 reads TGTGCCAGCAGTTTATACCCTAGGGGGCTGTCAAGGGAGCAGTACTTC. Translated, it gives CASSLYPRGLSREQYF. This chain links TRBV27 with TRBJ2-7, with 7 positions matching TRBD1. J lost 7 bases, V lost 1 base, and 13 bases had no gene match. Germline lookup yields CDR1 MNHEY and CDR2 SMNVEV (reference sequence). The CDR3 length is 16 residues.

About this clone itself: At one of its ends the junction is not consistent with the germline gene, which may arise from a read error. This rearrangement joins TRBV12-5 to TRBJ2-2, with TRBD1 matching over 8 bases. From germline, CDR1 is LGHNT and CDR2 FRNRAP. This CDR3 has 15 residues. The DNA for the CDR3 is TGTGCTAGTGGGTTGGGGACAGGAAACACCGGGGAGCTGTTTTTT. Residues: CASGLGTGNTGELFF.

This clone was counted a few times. The chain combines TRBV2 with TRBJ2-7; perhaps TRBD1 as D (5 bases). Between the trimmed V and J ends, which lost 7 bases and 7 bases, there was a span of 20 bases. Germline-derived CDR1 and CDR2 are SNHLY and FYNNEI. The CDR3 covers 14 residues. This CDR3 is CASTPWQGQREQYF. The CDR3 nucleotides read TGTGCCAGCACCCCGTGGCAGGGCCAACGGGAGCAGTACTTC.

The rearrangement uses TRBV18 and TRBJ1-5, with D possibly being TRBD1 (6 bases). Germline values: CDR1 KGHSH, CDR2 LQKENI. The CDR3 runs 16 residues. Trimming removed 2 bases at V and 2 bases at J, with 13 bases between. CDR3 sequence (DNA): TGTGCCAGCTCACCAAGGGGGGGGAACGGCAATCAGCCCCAGCATTTT. Translated, it gives CASSPRGGNGNQPQHF.

This clone has only a few counts. The J gene is TRBJ2-5, the V gene TRBV6-5; 8 bases are shared with TRBD2. CDR3 length: 13 residues. The germline CDR1 and CDR2 sequences are MNHEY and SVGAGI. J was trimmed by 4 bases and V by 10 bases; bases with no gene match: 8. The CDR3 protein is CATRGGWGETQYF. The CDR3 coding sequence is TGTGCCACCCGGGGGGGTTGGGGAGAGACCCAGTACTTC.

The chain couples TRBV4-1 to TRBJ1-3; D gene ambiguous. Trimming removed 1 base from V and 0 bases from J, with 13 bases in between. Germline CDR1 is MGHRA and CDR2 is YSYEKL. The CDR3 loop spans 17 amino acids. The CDR3 loop is CASSQGAALNSGNTIYF. The CDR3 DNA reads as TGCGCCAGCAGCCAAGGGGCAGCCCTCAACTCTGGAAACACCATATATTTT.

This clone was detected only once. The rearrangement links TRBV27 to TRBJ1-5, with 7 bases identical to TRBD1. Germline V CDR1 and CDR2: MNHEY, SMNVEV (reference sequence). Trimming removed 5 bases from V and 1 base from J; junction bases left unmatched: 11. This CDR3 is 17 amino acids long. CDR3 nucleotides: TGTGCCAGCAGTCACATCAACAGGGGAGGAAGCAATCAGCCCCAGCATTTT. Its translation is CASSHINRGGSNQPQHF.

The CDR3 sequence is CATTQGKSGNTIYF. The CDR3, as DNA: TGTGCCACGACCCAGGGGAAATCTGGAAACACCATATATTTT. The chain joins TRBV15 to TRBJ1-3; TRBD1 might be the D (6 bases). V gave up 9 bases and J gave up 1 base, with 13 bases separating them. The germline CDR1 and CDR2 sequences are LNHNV and YYDKDF (reference sequence). The CDR3 has 14 residues.

The rearrangement joins TRBV6-5 to TRBJ2-5, with 7 bases that match TRBD1. Germline-derived CDR1 and CDR2 are MNHEY and SVGAGI. J was trimmed by 13 bases and V by 2 bases; bases with no gene match: 7. The CDR3 loop spans 12 amino acids. The CDR3 loop is CASSYQGTELYF. CDR3 DNA: TGTGCCAGCAGTTACCAAGGGACAGAGCTGTACTTC.

The sample holds a few counts of this clone. V usage is TRBV15 and J usage is TRBJ1-6; D is undetermined. The CDR3 consists of 13 residues. The germline V gene encodes CDR1 LNHNV and CDR2 YYDKDF (reference sequence). V was shortened by 0 bases and J by 9 bases, with 6 bases between the two germline ends. In nucleotides, the CDR3 is TGTGCCACCAGCAGAGATGAGGGTTCACCCCTCCACTTT. Its translation is CATSRDEGSPLHF.

The chain recombines TRBV5-4 with TRBJ1-1, with TRBD1 matching over 10 bases. CDR3 size: 14 residues. V lost 4 bases and J lost 7; bases outside the gene matches: 7. Germline assignment: CDR1 SGHNT and CDR2 YYREEE (reference sequence). This CDR3 reads CASSIGQGGFEAFF. CDR3 coding DNA: TGTGCCAGCAGCATCGGACAGGGGGGGTTTGAAGCTTTCTTT.

The V gene is TRBV6-6, the J gene TRBJ1-3, with TRBD1 matching over 9 bases. Germline V gives CDR1 MNHNY, CDR2 SVGAGI (reference sequence). This CDR3 region has 16 residues. Trimming cost V 2 bases and J 4 bases; bases outside gene matches: 6. In nucleotides, the CDR3 is TGTGCCAGCAGTTACATGGGACAGGGTGTGGGAAACACCATATATTTT. Amino acids: CASSYMGQGVGNTIYF.

V is TRBV28 and J is TRBJ2-7; possibly TRBD2 for D (6 bases). The CDR3 contains 14 residues. From germline, CDR1 is MDHEN and CDR2 SYDVKM. V lost 2 bases and J lost 7, with 15 bases in between. The CDR3 DNA follows: TGTGCCAGCAGTTTAGCGGATTGGGGGAGGGAGCAGTACTTC. Residues: CASSLADWGREQYF.

The CDR3 DNA reads TGTGCCAGCAGCCAAGGTCGACAGGGGGCCTACGAGCAGTACTTC. Its translation: CASSQGRQGAYEQYF. The rearrangement uses TRBV7-3 and TRBJ2-7; 9 bases match TRBD1. The germline CDR1 and CDR2 sequences are SGHTA and FQGTGA. V dropped 5 bases and J dropped 2; count of bases not matched to a gene: 7. The CDR3 extends over 15 amino acids.

The rearrangement joins TRBV7-8 to TRBJ1-2, with 7 bases aligning to TRBD1. This CDR3 is built from 14 residues. The germline V gene encodes CDR1 SGHVS and CDR2 FQNEAQ. V dropped 0 bases and J dropped 8; count of bases not matched to a gene: 6. Here the CDR3 reads CASSLATGPRGYTF. CDR3 sequence (DNA): TGTGCCAGCAGCTTAGCGACAGGGCCCAGGGGCTACACCTTC.

The chain uses TRBV4-3 and TRBJ1-2, with D hard to call. V was cut by 0 bases and J by 7 bases, with 12 bases left in between. The CDR3 sequence is 14 residues long. CDR1 is LGHNA and CDR2 is YSLEER in the germline V gene. CDR3 region: CASSQEIRGGGYTF. As DNA, the CDR3 is TGCGCCAGCAGCCAAGAGATCCGGGGTGGTGGCTACACCTTC.

The chain employs TRBV6-5 and TRBJ2-7; D gene unclear. Trimming took off 7 bases at V and 2 bases at J, with 15 bases between the two ends. The CDR3 totals 14 residues. Germline V gives CDR1 MNHEY, CDR2 SVGAGI. Here the CDR3 reads CASISRLEAYEQYF. The DNA of the CDR3 is TGTGCCAGCATCAGTCGGCTAGAAGCCTACGAGCAGTACTTC.

This clone was recorded only once. The rearrangement links TRBV27 to TRBJ1-2; TRBD1 is a possible D gene (5 bases). Per the germline V gene, CDR1 is MNHEY and CDR2 is SMNVEV (reference sequence). Trimming left V 2 bases short and J 4 bases short, with 8 bases between. This CDR3 region has 13 residues. CDR3 nucleotide sequence: TGTGCCAGCAGTTTAACAGGAGCCTATGGCTACACCTTC. Amino acid sequence: CASSLTGAYGYTF.

The chain combines TRBV4-1 with TRBJ2-2; no reliable D call. Germline V CDR1 and CDR2: MGHRA, YSYEKL. This CDR3 contains 15 residues. V lost 1 base to trimming and J lost 4 bases, with 10 bases between them. The CDR3: CASSQGAIPTGELFF. CDR3 sequence (DNA): TGCGCCAGCAGCCAAGGGGCTATCCCCACCGGGGAGCTGTTTTTT.

This rearrangement joins TRBV9 to TRBJ2-1; 14 bases line up with TRBD2. The V segment lost 4 bases and the J segment 6 bases; nucleotides outside the gene matches: 3. Germline V lookup: CDR1 SGDLS, CDR2 YYNGEE. The CDR3 loop spans 15 amino acids. CDR3 region: CASSLTSGGANEQFF. CDR3 DNA: TGTGCCAGCAGCTTGACTAGCGGGGGGGCCAATGAGCAGTTCTTC.

This clone was picked up a small number of times. The chain carries TRBV10-2 and TRBJ2-7; 9 bases align to TRBD1. Germline-derived CDR1 and CDR2 are WSHSY and SAAADI. The trim removed 6 bases at V and 2 bases at J, leaving 5 bases unmatched. There are 14 residues in the CDR3. CDR3 coding DNA: TGCGCCAGCAGGGGACAGGGCCAACCCTACGAGCAGTACTTC. This encodes CASRGQGQPYEQYF.

The chain links TRBV6-5 to TRBJ1-5; 8 positions agree with TRBD1. Trimming at V came to 4 bases and at J to 4 bases, leaving 6 bases not matched to a gene. The CDR3 consists of 15 residues. Germline CDR1 MNHEY, CDR2 SVGAGI. The CDR3: CASSFRGRGNQPQHF. In DNA form, the CDR3 reads TGTGCCAGCAGTTTCAGGGGGCGCGGAAATCAGCCCCAGCATTTT.

This clone showed up just a few times. The chain employs TRBV29-1 and TRBJ1-5, with a possible D match to TRBD1 (5 bases). The germline V gene has CDR1 SQVTM and CDR2 ANQGSEA. The V and J ends lost 4 bases and 5 bases respectively, with 9 bases between them. There are 12 residues in the CDR3. CDR3: CSVAGGDQPQHF. DNA of the CDR3: TGCAGCGTTGCAGGAGGGGATCAGCCCCAGCATTTT.

The chain couples TRBV9 to TRBJ1-5; TRBD1 aligns across 7 bases. V shed 3 bases, J shed 4 bases, and the junction held 10 bases outside the gene matches. Germline V CDR1 and CDR2: SGDLS, YYNGEE. The CDR3 is made up of 16 amino acids. For the CDR3, the DNA is TGTGCCAGCAGCGGCCCCGGGGCAGGGGGAAATCAGCCCCAGCATTTT. Its protein is CASSGPGAGGNQPQHF.